The 9 T cell receptor beta chains below come from one sample, sequenced in a study of CD8 T cells in ankylosing spondylitis. TCRdb independently ran MiXCR on the 5' RACE reads; one entry per CDR3 protein. The data show around 340,000 distinct CDR3 sequences, with roughly 15% seen just once and about 1% held by the top ten. The specimen was blood, either unsorted or a sorted T cell fraction (not recorded which). These receptors all come from a male donor with ankylosing spondylitis or in good health (not recorded which).

In the case of this clonotype: The junction does not match germline at one end; this may be a read error. The chain joins TRBV12-3 or TRBV12-4 to TRBJ2-1; 11 bases are shared with TRBD1. The CDR3 extends over 15 amino acids. The CDR3 coding sequence is TGTGCCAGCAGTCTGAGGACAGGGGGCTACTATGAGCAGTTCTTC. This gives the protein CASSLRTGGYYEQFF.

This clonotype was found a few times. The chain joins TRBV5-1 to TRBJ2-1; D is perhaps TRBD1 (6 bases). The germline V gene has CDR1 SGHRS and CDR2 YFSETQ. V lost 0 bases and J lost 12, with 13 bases in between. The CDR3 length is 13 residues. CDR3 coding DNA: TGCGCCAGCAGCTTGGCCTCAGGGGACGGGCAGTTCTTC. Translation gives CASSLASGDGQFF.

This clonotype has a handful of counts. This chain joins TRBV4-2 and TRBJ2-4, with a tentative D call TRBD1 (5 bases). The germline V and J ends were trimmed by 4 bases and 1 base, with 11 bases remaining between them. The CDR3 consists of 15 residues. Germline V gene data show CDR1 as LGHNA and CDR2 as YNFKEQ. The CDR3 region is CASSPGIRAKNIQYF. In DNA form, the CDR3 reads TGTGCCAGCAGCCCAGGGATTAGGGCCAAAAACATTCAGTACTTC.

This clonotype was detected ten times or more. The chain couples TRBV24-1 to TRBJ1-4; 7 bases are shared with TRBD1. Germline V lookup: CDR1 KGHDR, CDR2 SFDVKD. The CDR3 spans 13 residues. V trimming: 12 bases; J trimming: 5 bases; junction bases outside the gene matches: 8. CDR3 sequence: CAPRQGLNEKLFF. Written as DNA, the CDR3 is TGTGCCCCACGACAGGGACTAAATGAAAAACTGTTTTTT.

This clonotype was seen repeatedly, ten times or more. This chain links TRBV7-9 with TRBJ1-1; D may be TRBD1 (5 bases). This CDR3 region has 14 residues. With 4 bases removed from V and 4 bases from J, the gap between germline ends came to 13 bases. Germline CDR1 and CDR2: SEHNR and FQNEAQ (reference sequence). The CDR3 sequence is CASSSNSGGTEAFF. The CDR3 coding sequence is TGTGCCAGCAGCTCTAACAGTGGGGGCACTGAAGCTTTCTTT.

This clonotype was found a few times. The J gene is TRBJ2-2, the V gene TRBV25-1; D might be TRBD2 (5 bases). Germline V gene lookup returns CDR1 MGHDK and CDR2 SYGVNS. The CDR3 loop spans 16 amino acids. Trimming took off 3 bases at V and 5 bases at J, with 16 bases between the two ends. The CDR3 nucleotides are TGTGCCAGCAGTGAGACGGGGAGCCTCAGGACCGGGGAGCTGTTTTTT. Encoded protein: CASSETGSLRTGELFF.

The rearrangement joins TRBV4-2 to TRBJ1-4; TRBD1 might be the D (5 bases). The V end was cut by 2 bases, the J end by 8 bases, with 9 bases between. CDR1 and CDR2 (germline): LGHNA, YNFKEQ. This CDR3 comprises 13 residues. CDR3 sequence reads: CASSQKWDEKLFF. The CDR3 coding sequence is TGTGCCAGCAGCCAAAAGTGGGACGAAAAACTGTTTTTT.

This clonotype was seen at least ten times. DNA of the CDR3: TGTGCCAGCAGGCCGACAGGGACGGTAGAGACCCAGTACTTC. Its translation: CASRPTGTVETQYF. This chain links TRBV7-2 with TRBJ2-5, with 7 bases fitting TRBD1. The V segment lost 6 bases and the J segment 4 bases; nucleotides outside the gene matches: 8. CDR3 length equals 14 residues. Per germline, CDR1 SGHTA and CDR2 FQGNSA. The full variable domain, its missing parts supplied by reference TRBV7-2 and TRBJ2-5, is GAGVSQSPSNKVTEKGKDVELRCDPISGHTALYWYRQSLGQGLEFLIYFQGNSAPDKSGLPSDRFSAERTGGSVSTLTIQRTQQEDSAVYLCASRPTGTVETQYFGPGTRLLVL.

This chain connects TRBV4-1 to TRBJ2-7; TRBD1 aligns across 9 bases. Trimming removed 2 bases from V and 2 bases from J; junction bases left unmatched: 7. There are 16 residues in the CDR3. Germline V lookup: CDR1 MGHRA, CDR2 YSYEKL. CDR3 coding DNA: TGCGCCAGCAGCCAACCCGGGACAGGGAACGCCTACGAGCAGTACTTC. Its translation is CASSQPGTGNAYEQYF.